One and the same sample provided the 30 T cell receptor beta chains below, sequenced in a study of cytomegalovirus exposure and HLA in healthy donors. This table comes from immunoSEQ multiplex PCR, and its TCRdb copy is limited to in-frame clones, with some not included. The data hold 140,000 to 150,000 clones, with 90% to 95% observed a single time. The source material was PBMCs. These TCRs come from a man aged 18 to 30 in good health and CMV-seronegative.

This chain uses TRBV19 with TRBJ1-2, with D possibly being TRBD1 (5 bases). V was trimmed by 8 bases and J by 4 bases, leaving 17 bases between them. The CDR3 is 14 residues long. Germline loops: CDR1 LNHDA, CDR2 SQIVND (reference sequence). CDR3 in DNA: TGTGCCAGTCGAGTGGGGGGGACCGCCTATGGCTACACCTTC. It translates to CASRVGGTAYGYTF.

The V gene is TRBV6-6, the J gene TRBJ2-3; TRBD1 aligns across 9 bases. V was pared by 2 bases and J by 4 bases, with 4 bases of the junction left unmatched. The germline CDR1 and CDR2 sequences are MNHNY and SVGAGI (reference sequence). The CDR3 is 15 residues long. The CDR3 protein is CASSYNRGRADTQYF. In DNA form, the CDR3 reads TGTGCCAGCAGTTACAACAGGGGGCGGGCAGATACGCAGTATTTT.

The J gene is TRBJ2-5, the V gene TRBV11-2; 9 positions agree with TRBD1. This CDR3 is built from 14 residues. V was clipped by 5 bases and J by 8 bases; unmatched bases: 9. Germline-derived CDR1 and CDR2 are SGHAT and FQNNGV. CDR3 protein: CASSADGTGRTQYF. Written as DNA, the CDR3 is TGTGCCAGCAGCGCAGACGGGACAGGGAGAACCCAGTACTTC.

The rearrangement links TRBV7-2 to TRBJ1-5; D is undetermined. Between the trimmed V and J ends, which lost 0 bases and 3 bases, there was a span of 3 bases. Germline V gene data show CDR1 as SGHTA and CDR2 as FQGNSA. The CDR3 totals 13 residues. The CDR3 DNA is TGTGCCAGCAGCTTAGCCCTCAATCAGCCCCAGCATTTT. As protein: CASSLALNQPQHF.

The chain is built from TRBV7-2 and TRBJ1-5; TRBD1 agrees at 8 bases. This CDR3 region has 17 residues. From germline, CDR1 is SGHTA and CDR2 FQGNSA. V lost 5 bases to trimming and J lost 1 base; unmatched junction nucleotides: 10. CDR3 residues: CASSLGDRLRSNQPQHF. The CDR3 DNA reads TGTGCCAGCAGCCTAGGGGACAGGTTAAGAAGCAATCAGCCCCAGCATTTT.

The genes are TRBV27 and TRBJ1-5; TRBD1 matches at 9 bases. After removal of 5 bases from V and 4 bases from J, the junction contained 12 bases not matched to a gene. The CDR3 has 17 residues. CDR1 and CDR2 (germline): MNHEY, SMNVEV (reference sequence). The DNA of the CDR3 is TGTGCCAGCAGTGCCCAAACCGGGACAGGGCAAAATCAGCCCCAGCATTTT. Its translation: CASSAQTGTGQNQPQHF.

This chain uses TRBV11-2 with TRBJ1-4; D perhaps matches TRBD1 (5 bases). The CDR3 loop spans 14 amino acids. Germline CDR1 reads SGHAT; CDR2 reads FQNNGV. The V end was cut by 3 bases, the J end by 6 bases, with 11 bases between. This CDR3 reads CASSLWGGDEKLFF. CDR3 coding DNA: TGTGCCAGCAGCTTGTGGGGCGGGGATGAAAAACTGTTTTTT.

The chain has TRBV10-3 and TRBJ1-2, with unresolved D. The CDR3 runs to 11 residues. Germline V gives CDR1 ENHRY, CDR2 SYGVKD. V shed 8 bases and J shed 6 bases, with 10 bases lying between them. The CDR3: CAISVSDGYTF. The CDR3 DNA reads TGTGCCATCTCTGTTTCCGATGGCTACACCTTC.

The chain employs TRBV18 and TRBJ1-1; 8 nucleotides line up with TRBD1. CDR3 length: 17 amino acids. The germline gives CDR1 KGHSH, CDR2 LQKENI. The J segment lost 8 bases and the V segment lost 3 bases, leaving 17 bases of the junction unmatched. The CDR3 region is CASSPLSRAGGLFEAFF. The DNA for the CDR3 is TGTGCCAGCTCACCCCTGAGTAGGGCAGGGGGCCTATTCGAAGCTTTCTTT.

The sample holds one count of this clone. The chain carries TRBV18 and TRBJ2-7; D is possibly TRBD1 (6 bases). The germline V gene encodes CDR1 KGHSH and CDR2 LQKENI. Trimming stripped 4 bases from V and 4 bases from J, with 11 bases between. This CDR3 has 13 amino acids. CDR3 residues: CASSRDRNYEQYF. The CDR3, as DNA: TGTGCCAGCTCACGCGACAGGAATTACGAGCAGTACTTC.

This chain links TRBV29-1 with TRBJ2-6, with D possibly matching TRBD1 (6 bases). Germline CDR1 is SQVTM and CDR2 is ANQGSEA. V was trimmed by 6 bases and J by 2 bases, leaving 20 bases between them. CDR3 length: 17 amino acids. CDR3 coding DNA: TGCAGCGTACGGGACATTCCACTAACGGCTGGGGCCAACGTCCTGACTTTC. Its protein product is CSVRDIPLTAGANVLTF.

The CDR3, as DNA: TGTGCCAGTAGCAAACAGGAAGCTAATGAAAAACTGTTTTTT. Its translation is CASSKQEANEKLFF. The genes are TRBV19 and TRBJ1-4; D is possibly TRBD1 (5 bases). The CDR3 is 14 amino acids. The germline V gene encodes CDR1 LNHDA and CDR2 SQIVND (reference sequence). Trimming took off 6 bases at V and 3 bases at J, with 11 bases between the two ends.

The gene calls are TRBV5-4 and TRBJ2-5; no definite D call. This CDR3 region has 13 residues. In germline, CDR1 is SGHNT, CDR2 YYREEE (reference sequence). V shed 0 bases and J shed 1 base, with 4 bases lying between them. The CDR3 protein is CASSLGSQETQYF. The CDR3 region has the DNA TGTGCCAGCAGCTTGGGTAGCCAAGAGACCCAGTACTTC.

The chain links TRBV10-1 to TRBJ2-3; the match to TRBD1 covers 8 bases. This CDR3 region has 14 residues. Germline CDR1 and CDR2: WNHNN and SYGVQD (reference sequence). Germline trimming cut 2 bases from V and 7 bases from J; bases unmatched to any gene: 5. CDR3 coding DNA: TGCGCCAGCAGTGAGGTACAGGGGGTTAATACGCAGTATTTT. Encoded protein: CASSEVQGVNTQYF.

The rearrangement links TRBV9 to TRBJ2-1, with 7 bases aligning to TRBD2. Germline V gives CDR1 SGDLS, CDR2 YYNGEE. The ends lost 8 bases at V and 8 bases at J; junction bases unmatched: 13. CDR3 length equals 14 residues. The CDR3, as DNA: TGTGCCAGTGCGCTAGCGGACCCTTGGGATGAGCAGTTCTTC. This sequence encodes CASALADPWDEQFF.

The V gene is TRBV4-1, the J gene TRBJ1-5; no reliable D call. Trimming removed 0 bases at V and 1 base at J, with 13 bases between. Germline values: CDR1 MGHRA, CDR2 YSYEKL. The CDR3 loop spans 17 amino acids. CDR3 loop: CASSQDGLFLSNQPQHF. DNA for the CDR3: TGCGCCAGCAGCCAAGACGGTCTTTTCTTGAGCAATCAGCCCCAGCATTTT.

The chain links TRBV6-6 to TRBJ2-2; D not certain. Deletions cut 2 bases from V and 1 base from J, with 5 bases between. This CDR3 region has 14 residues. Looked up from germline, CDR1 is MNHNY and CDR2 is SVGAGI (reference sequence). In nucleotides, the CDR3 is TGTGCCAGCAGTTACGCGAGGAACACCGGGGAGCTGTTTTTT. It yields the protein CASSYARNTGELFF.

This clone was seen a single time. The CDR3 DNA sequence: TGTGCCAGCAGCTTGGAACGGGTAGTCAATTTAGCCAAAAACATTCAGTACTTC. Its translation: CASSLERVVNLAKNIQYF. The rearrangement uses TRBV5-5 and TRBJ2-4; D gene uncertain. The CDR3 is made up of 18 amino acids. In germline, CDR1 is SGHKS, CDR2 YYEKEE (reference sequence). Trimming cost V 0 bases and J 0 bases, with 16 bases left between them.

This chain joins TRBV15 and TRBJ2-3; 10 positions agree with TRBD2. This CDR3 is built from 16 residues. V was pared by 3 bases and J by 2 bases, with 5 bases of the junction left unmatched. Germline-derived CDR1 and CDR2 are LNHNV and YYDKDF (reference sequence). The CDR3 DNA is TGTGCCACCAGCAGGTCGGGGACTAGCGACACAGATACGCAGTATTTT. It codes for CATSRSGTSDTDTQYF. The full variable domain, its missing parts supplied by reference TRBV15 and TRBJ2-3, is DAMVIQNPRYQVTQFGKPVTLSCSQTLNHNVMYWYQQKSSQAPKLLFHYYDKDFNNEADTPDNFQSRRPNTSFCFLDIRSPGLGDTAMYLCATSRSGTSDTDTQYFGPGTRLTVL.

CDR3 in amino acids: CASSHGQGASYEQYV. CDR3 DNA: TGTGCCAGCAGCCATGGACAGGGGGCTTCCTACGAGCAGTACGTC. The chain has TRBV7-2 and TRBJ2-7, with 11 bases lining up with TRBD1. J lost 1 base, V lost 5 bases, and 4 bases had no gene match. Germline V lookup: CDR1 SGHTA, CDR2 FQGNSA. This CDR3 has 15 residues.

The chain carries TRBV7-2 and TRBJ2-1; no firm D call. This CDR3 region has 15 residues. Trimming shortened V by 5 bases and J by 0 bases, and 11 bases separated the two germline ends. Germline CDR1 reads SGHTA; CDR2 reads FQGNSA. In DNA, the CDR3 is TGTGCCAGCAGCAAAAATAAGAGCTCCTACAATGAGCAGTTCTTC. The encoded protein is CASSKNKSSYNEQFF.

This clone was observed a few times. The J gene is TRBJ1-5, the V gene TRBV6-1, with no clear D. Per the germline V gene, CDR1 is MNHNS and CDR2 is SASEGT. The CDR3 length is 15 residues. The germline V and J ends were trimmed by 6 bases and 0 bases, with 12 bases remaining between them. The CDR3 DNA is TGTGCCAGCAGACTCCTGGAGGATAGCAATCAGCCCCAGCATTTT. The encoded protein is CASRLLEDSNQPQHF.

The genes are TRBV29-1 and TRBJ1-2; possible D gene TRBD1, 6 bases. Trimming removed 6 bases from V and 3 bases from J, with 14 bases in between. This CDR3 has 13 amino acids. Per the germline V gene, CDR1 is SQVTM and CDR2 is ANQGSEA. CDR3 nucleotide sequence: TGCAGCGTGGCCAGGGGCGGCGACTATGGCTACACCTTC. Residues: CSVARGGDYGYTF.

The chain employs TRBV5-4 and TRBJ2-1; weak D call: TRBD1 (8 bases). This CDR3 has 18 amino acids. The V gene's germline CDR1 is SGHNT and CDR2 YYREEE (reference sequence). V lost 2 bases and J lost 6, with 24 bases in between. CDR3 sequence: CASSFENTGGGWFNEQFF. CDR3 nucleotides: TGTGCCAGCAGCTTTGAAAACACAGGGGGAGGGTGGTTCAATGAGCAGTTCTTC.

The chain joins TRBV19 to TRBJ2-1; 10 nucleotides agree with TRBD2. The CDR3 runs 17 residues. CDR1 is LNHDA and CDR2 is SQIVND in the germline V gene (reference sequence). V dropped 4 bases and J dropped 2; count of bases not matched to a gene: 8. CDR3: CASSTGLADGTYNEQFF. In nucleotides, the CDR3 is TGTGCCAGTAGTACAGGACTAGCGGATGGGACCTACAATGAGCAGTTCTTC.

This clone was counted a single time. This sequence joins TRBV5-6 and TRBJ1-1; no firm D call. Trimming shortened V by 0 bases and J by 5 bases, and 5 bases separated the two germline ends. CDR1 and CDR2 from the germline V gene are SGHDT and YYEEEE. This CDR3 is 12 amino acids long. Here the CDR3 DNA reads TGTGCCAGCAGCTTGGCGTTGACTGAAGCTTTCTTT. Residues: CASSLALTEAFF.

This chain uses TRBV30 with TRBJ2-2; D not resolved. V dropped 1 base and J dropped 4 bases, with 10 bases sitting between them. CDR3 length equals 14 residues. CDR1 is GTSNPN, CDR2 SVGIG, per germline (reference sequence). CDR3 sequence (DNA): TGTGCCTGGAGTGATCTAGTAGGCACCGGGGAGCTGTTTTTT. Its protein product is CAWSDLVGTGELFF.

This chain links TRBV9 with TRBJ2-4; 7 bases agree with TRBD1. CDR3 length: 15 amino acids. Germline V gene sequence: CDR1 SGDLS, CDR2 YYNGEE. Trimming took 4 bases from V and 0 from J; bases not matched to a gene: 4. CDR3 nucleotides: TGTGCCAGCAGCTCAACAGGGGTAGCCAAAAACATTCAGTACTTC. This codes for CASSSTGVAKNIQYF.

The chain uses TRBV6-5 and TRBJ1-1; a weak D match, TRBD1 (6 bases). This CDR3 contains 14 residues. Germline V gene sequence: CDR1 MNHEY, CDR2 SVGAGI. The V end lost 6 bases, the J end lost 5 bases, and 16 bases lay between the germline ends. CDR3 in DNA: TGTGCCAGCAGGGAAACAGGGCGGAGGACTGAAGCTTTCTTT. The encoded protein is CASRETGRRTEAFF.

This chain joins TRBV5-8 and TRBJ1-6; TRBD1 is a possible D gene (6 bases). Trimming cost V 2 bases and J 7 bases, with 10 bases left between them. Germline loops: CDR1 SGHTS, CDR2 YDEGEE. CDR3 length equals 14 residues. CDR3 in amino acids: CASSLGGGNSPLHF. The CDR3 bases are TGTGCCAGCAGCTTAGGGGGTGGAAATTCACCCCTCCACTTT.